This T cell receptor (beta chain) was identified during a study of patients and donors after allogeneic stem cell transplantation. Each CDR3 protein is one row after TCRdb ran MiXCR on the RT-PCR reads. The sample contains about 960,000 distinct CDR3 sequences, 18% of which appear only once. This clonotype was counted only a few times. V trimming: 10 bases; J trimming: 6 bases; junction bases outside the gene matches: 13. This CDR3 spans 14 amino acids. In germline, CDR1 is MDHEN, CDR2 SYDVKM. This chain joins TRBV28 and TRBJ2-7; TRBD1 matches at 9 bases. This clonotype was sampled from a human donor who was either an allogeneic HSCT recipient or a stem cell or donor lymphocyte infusion donor (not recorded which). It is not recorded whose cells these are; they may come from a transplant donor. Sequencing used blood, either unsorted or a sorted T cell fraction (not recorded which). The CDR3 sequence is CATHPGQGGVEQYF. The CDR3 bases are TGTGCCACCCATCCGGGACAGGGAGGTGTCGAGCAGTACTTC.